This T cell receptor (beta chain) was observed in a study of T-cell memory formation after mild COVID-19. Study-wide background: Clustering of TCRs was largely donor specific.

This clonotype has only a few counts. Antigen specificity is unknown. The germline V gene has CDR1 LGHNA and CDR2 YNFKEQ. Trimming took 1 base from V and 10 from J; bases not matched to a gene: 11. The CDR3 is 16 amino acids. MiXCR, applied by TCRdb to the 5' RACE reads, yields one record per CDR3 protein. The sample shows approximately 500,000 distinct CDR3 sequences, 20% to 30% of them seen only once. The study's findings and limits: Shrinking CD4+ clones resided mostly in CM and EM, and CD8+ ones in EMRA.

The TCR comes from an adult woman who had mild COVID-19 (a few samples of this study predate the infection). Cell type and time point are not known. This rearrangement joins TRBV4-2 to TRBJ2-1, with 9 positions matching TRBD2. The sample comprised PBMCs or a T cell subset sorted from them (not recorded which). The CDR3 loop is CASSQASSGGFREQFF. The CDR3 nucleotides read TGTGCCAGCAGCCAAGCTTCGAGCGGGGGGTTTAGGGAGCAGTTCTTC.